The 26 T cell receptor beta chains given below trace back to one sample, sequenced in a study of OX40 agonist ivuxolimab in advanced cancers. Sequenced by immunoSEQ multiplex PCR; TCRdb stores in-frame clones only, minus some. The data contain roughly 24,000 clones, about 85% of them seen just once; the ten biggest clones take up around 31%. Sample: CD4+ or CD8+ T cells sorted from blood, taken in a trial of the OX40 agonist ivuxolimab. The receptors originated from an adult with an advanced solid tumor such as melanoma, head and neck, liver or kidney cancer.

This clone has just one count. The CDR3 bases are TGTGCCAGCAGCGCAGAAAACAGTTACGAGCAGTACTTC. It codes for CASSAENSYEQYF. This rearrangement joins TRBV9 to TRBJ2-7; D not resolved. V lost 3 bases, J lost 4 bases, and 11 bases lay in between. This CDR3 has 13 residues. CDR1 and CDR2 from the germline V gene are SGDLS and YYNGEE.

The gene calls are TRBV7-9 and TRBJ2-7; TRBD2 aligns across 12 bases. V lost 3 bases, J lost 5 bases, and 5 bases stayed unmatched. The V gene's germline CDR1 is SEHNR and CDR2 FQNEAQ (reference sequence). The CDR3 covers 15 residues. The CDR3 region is CASSFPTSGRNEQYF. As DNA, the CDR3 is TGTGCCAGCAGCTTTCCGACTAGCGGGAGAAACGAGCAGTACTTC.

The CDR3 loop reads CASSRGRALGEQYF. In nucleotides, the CDR3 is TGTGCCAGCAGTCGCGGGAGGGCCCTGGGCGAGCAGTACTTC. V gene TRBV2 combines with J gene TRBJ2-7, with 9 nucleotides matching TRBD2. The CDR3 has 14 residues. V shed 5 bases and J 6 bases; nucleotides not matched to a gene: 8. Germline V gives CDR1 SNHLY, CDR2 FYNNEI.

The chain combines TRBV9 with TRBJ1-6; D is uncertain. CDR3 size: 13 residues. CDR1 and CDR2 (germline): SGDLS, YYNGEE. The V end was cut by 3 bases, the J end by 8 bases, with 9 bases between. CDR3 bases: TGTGCCAGCAGCGCCAGGTGGGATTCACCCCTCCACTTT. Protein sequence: CASSARWDSPLHF.

The CDR3 reads CASSQEAATTYGYTF. CDR3 coding DNA: TGCGCCAGCAGCCAAGAAGCAGCTACAACCTATGGCTACACCTTC. This sequence joins TRBV4-3 and TRBJ1-2; D ambiguous. V was shortened by 0 bases and J by 4 bases, with 12 bases between the two germline ends. Per the germline V gene, CDR1 is LGHNA and CDR2 is YSLEER. The CDR3 extends over 15 amino acids.

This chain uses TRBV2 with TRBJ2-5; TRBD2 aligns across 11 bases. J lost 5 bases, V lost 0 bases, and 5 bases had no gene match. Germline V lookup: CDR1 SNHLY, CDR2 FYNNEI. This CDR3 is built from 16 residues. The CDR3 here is CASSEAHIAGGETQYF. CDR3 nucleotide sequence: TGTGCCAGCAGTGAAGCGCACATAGCGGGGGGGGAGACCCAGTACTTC. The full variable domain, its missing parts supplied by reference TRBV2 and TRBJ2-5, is EPEVTQTPSHQVTQMGQEVILRCVPISNHLYFYWYRQILGQKVEFLVSFYNNEISEKSEIFDDQFSVERPDGSNFTLKIRSTKLEDSAMYFCASSEAHIAGGETQYFGPGTRLLVL.

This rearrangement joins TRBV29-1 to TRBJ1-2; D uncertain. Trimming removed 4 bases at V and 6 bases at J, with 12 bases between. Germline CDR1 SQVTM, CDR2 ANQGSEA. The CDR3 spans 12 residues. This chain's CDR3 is CSVVRHGHGYTF. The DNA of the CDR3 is TGCAGCGTTGTAAGACACGGCCATGGCTACACCTTC.

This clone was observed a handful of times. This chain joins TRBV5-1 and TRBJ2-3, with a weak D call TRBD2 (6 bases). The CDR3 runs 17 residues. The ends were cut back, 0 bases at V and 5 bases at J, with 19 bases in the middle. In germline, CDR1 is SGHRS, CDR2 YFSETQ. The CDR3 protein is CASSLAYSGGGEDTQYF. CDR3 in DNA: TGCGCCAGCAGCTTGGCCTACAGCGGAGGAGGGGAAGATACGCAGTATTTT.

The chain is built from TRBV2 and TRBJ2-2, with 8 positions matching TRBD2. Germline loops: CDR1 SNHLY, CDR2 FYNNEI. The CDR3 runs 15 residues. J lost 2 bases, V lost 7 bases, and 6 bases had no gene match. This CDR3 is CASTYGRANTGELFF. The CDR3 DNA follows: TGTGCCAGCACCTACGGGAGGGCCAACACCGGGGAGCTGTTTTTT. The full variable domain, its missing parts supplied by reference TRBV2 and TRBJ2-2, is EPEVTQTPSHQVTQMGQEVILRCVPISNHLYFYWYRQILGQKVEFLVSFYNNEISEKSEIFDDQFSVERPDGSNFTLKIRSTKLEDSAMYFCASTYGRANTGELFFGEGSRLTVL.

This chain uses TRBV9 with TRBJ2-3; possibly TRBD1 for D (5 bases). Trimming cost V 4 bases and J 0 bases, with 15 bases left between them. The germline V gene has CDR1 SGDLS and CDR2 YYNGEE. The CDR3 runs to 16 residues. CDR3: CASSLKWAGSTDTQYF. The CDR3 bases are TGTGCCAGCAGCCTCAAATGGGCAGGGAGCACAGATACGCAGTATTTT.

This chain's CDR3 is CASSGQENTEAFF. DNA of the CDR3: TGTGCCAGCAGTGGACAGGAGAACACTGAAGCTTTCTTT. This chain uses TRBV6-5 with TRBJ1-1; 7 bases map to TRBD1. The CDR3 spans 13 residues. Germline V gives CDR1 MNHEY, CDR2 SVGAGI. V was pared by 5 bases and J by 1 base, with 1 base of the junction left unmatched.

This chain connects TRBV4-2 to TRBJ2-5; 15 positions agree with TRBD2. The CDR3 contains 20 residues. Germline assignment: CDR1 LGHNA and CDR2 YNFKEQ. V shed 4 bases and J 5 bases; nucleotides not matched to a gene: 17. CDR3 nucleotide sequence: TGTGCCAGCAGCCGGGGGACCTGGACTAGCGGGAGGGCCGGACGGGAGACCCAGTACTTC. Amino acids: CASSRGTWTSGRAGRETQYF.

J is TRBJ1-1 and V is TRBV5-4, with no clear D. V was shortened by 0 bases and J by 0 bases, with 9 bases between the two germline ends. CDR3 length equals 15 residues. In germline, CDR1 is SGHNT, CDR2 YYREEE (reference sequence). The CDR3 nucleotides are TGTGCCAGCAGCTTGGATCCGAGAATGAACACTGAAGCTTTCTTT. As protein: CASSLDPRMNTEAFF.

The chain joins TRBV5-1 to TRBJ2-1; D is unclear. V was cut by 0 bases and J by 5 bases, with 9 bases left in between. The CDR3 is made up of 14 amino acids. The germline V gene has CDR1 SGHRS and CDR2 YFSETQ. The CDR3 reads CASSLGGTDNEQFF. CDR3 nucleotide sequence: TGCGCCAGCAGCTTGGGGGGAACCGACAATGAGCAGTTCTTC.

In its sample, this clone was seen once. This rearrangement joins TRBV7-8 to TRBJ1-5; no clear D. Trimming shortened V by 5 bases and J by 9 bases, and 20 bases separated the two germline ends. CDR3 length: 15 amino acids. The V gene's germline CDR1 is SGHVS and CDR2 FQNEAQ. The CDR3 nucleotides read TGTGCCAGCAGCAGATTCAGGACGGCGGTAAGGCCCCAGCATTTT. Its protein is CASSRFRTAVRPQHF.

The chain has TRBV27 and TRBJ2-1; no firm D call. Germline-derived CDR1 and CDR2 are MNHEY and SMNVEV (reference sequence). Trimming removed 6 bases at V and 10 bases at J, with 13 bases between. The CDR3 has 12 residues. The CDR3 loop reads CASRLGAKEQFF. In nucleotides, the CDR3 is TGTGCCAGCAGGCTGGGTGCTAAAGAGCAGTTCTTC.

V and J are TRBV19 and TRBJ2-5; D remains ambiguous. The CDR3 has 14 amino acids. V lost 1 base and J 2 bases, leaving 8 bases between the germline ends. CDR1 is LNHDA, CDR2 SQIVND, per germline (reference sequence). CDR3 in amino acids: CASSIAGAQETQYF. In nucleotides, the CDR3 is TGTGCCAGTAGTATAGCGGGCGCACAAGAGACCCAGTACTTC.

CDR3 loop: CASNTHGEKLFF. CDR3 sequence (DNA): TGTGCCAGTAATACACACGGGGAAAAACTGTTTTTT. This rearrangement joins TRBV19 to TRBJ1-4; D gene unclear. Germline CDR1 and CDR2: LNHDA and SQIVND (reference sequence). V lost 7 bases and J lost 8, with 11 bases in between. The CDR3 is 12 residues long. Looking up the rest from reference TRBV19 and TRBJ1-4 gives the full variable domain: DGGITQSPKYLFRKEGQNVTLSCEQNLNHDAMYWYRQDPGQGLRLIYYSQIVNDFQKGDIAEGYSVSREKKESFPLTVTSAQKNPTAFYLCASNTHGEKLFFGSGTQLSVL.

In DNA, the CDR3 is TGTGCCAGCAGCTTTTACAGGGGAATCAATTCCTATGGCTACACCTTC. Translated, it gives CASSFYRGINSYGYTF. The rearrangement joins TRBV11-2 to TRBJ1-2; TRBD1 matches 7 bases. J gave up 4 bases and V 3 bases, and 11 bases lay outside the gene matches. Germline V gene data show CDR1 as SGHAT and CDR2 as FQNNGV. The CDR3 length is 16 residues. Combining the CDR3 with reference TRBV11-2 and TRBJ1-2 gives the whole variable domain EAGVAQSPRYKIIEKRQSVAFWCNPISGHATLYWYQQILGQGPKLLIQFQNNGVVDDSQLPKDRFSAERLKGVDSTLKIQPAKLEDSAVYLCASSFYRGINSYGYTFGSGTRLTVV.

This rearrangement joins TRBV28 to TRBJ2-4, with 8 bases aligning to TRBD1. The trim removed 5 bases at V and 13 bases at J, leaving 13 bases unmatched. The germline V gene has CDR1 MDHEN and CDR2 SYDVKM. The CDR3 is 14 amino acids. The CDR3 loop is CASSPLPGQGRQYF. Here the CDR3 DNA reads TGTGCCAGCAGTCCGCTCCCCGGACAGGGCAGGCAGTACTTC.

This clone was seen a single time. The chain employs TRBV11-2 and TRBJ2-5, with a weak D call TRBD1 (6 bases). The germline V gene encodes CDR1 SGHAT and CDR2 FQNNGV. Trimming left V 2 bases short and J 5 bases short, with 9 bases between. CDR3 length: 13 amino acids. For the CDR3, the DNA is TGTGCCAGCAGCTTAAATAGGGGGGAGACCCAGTACTTC. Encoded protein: CASSLNRGETQYF.

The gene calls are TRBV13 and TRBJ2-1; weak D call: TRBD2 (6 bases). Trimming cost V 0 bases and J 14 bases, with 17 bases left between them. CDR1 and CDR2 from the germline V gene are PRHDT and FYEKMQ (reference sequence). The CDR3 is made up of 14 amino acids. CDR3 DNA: TGTGCCAGCAGCTTAGGCCAGACTAGTTGGGGGAAGTTCTTC. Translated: CASSLGQTSWGKFF. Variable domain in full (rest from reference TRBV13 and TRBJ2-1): AAGVIQSPRHLIKEKRETATLKCYPIPRHDTVYWYQQGPGQDPQFLISFYEKMQSDKGSIPDRFSAQQFSDYHSELNMSSLELGDSALYFCASSLGQTSWGKFFGPGTRLTVL.

The CDR3 region is CASMTIVLFNEQYF. The CDR3 bases are TGTGCCAGCATGACAATCGTTCTGTTCAACGAGCAGTACTTC. The chain joins TRBV7-9 to TRBJ2-7; no reliable D call. V was pared by 7 bases and J by 5 bases, with 18 bases between. Per germline, CDR1 SEHNR and CDR2 FQNEAQ (reference sequence). This CDR3 spans 14 amino acids.

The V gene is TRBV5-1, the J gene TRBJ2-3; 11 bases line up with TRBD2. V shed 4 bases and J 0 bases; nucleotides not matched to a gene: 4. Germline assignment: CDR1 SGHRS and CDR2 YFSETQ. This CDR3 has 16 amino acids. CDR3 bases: TGCGCCAGCAGCCCCCGACTAGCGGGGAGCACAGATACGCAGTATTTT. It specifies CASSPRLAGSTDTQYF.

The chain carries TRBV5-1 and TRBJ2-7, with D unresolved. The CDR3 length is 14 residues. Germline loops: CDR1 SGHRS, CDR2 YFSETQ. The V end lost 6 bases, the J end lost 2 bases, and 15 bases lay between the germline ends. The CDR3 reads CASTPLGVTYEQYF. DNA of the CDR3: TGCGCCAGCACCCCCCTTGGGGTCACCTACGAGCAGTACTTC.

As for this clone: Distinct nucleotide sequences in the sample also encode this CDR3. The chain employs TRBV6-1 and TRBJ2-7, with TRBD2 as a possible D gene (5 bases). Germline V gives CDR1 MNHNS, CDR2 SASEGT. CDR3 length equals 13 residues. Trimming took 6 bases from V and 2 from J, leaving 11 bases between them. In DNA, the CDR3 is TGTGCCAGCAGCCGGGGTCGGGCCTACGAGCAGTACTTC. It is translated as CASSRGRAYEQYF.